These 30 T cell receptor beta chains were sequenced from one sample in a study of blood T cell repertoires in COVID-19. Generated by immunoSEQ multiplex PCR, the TCRdb table keeps only in-frame clones and is missing some. The profile shows about 190,000 clones, more than 70% of them singletons. The sample taken for sequencing was peripheral blood. The receptor source for this set is a woman of 80 years or more with active or convalescent COVID-19.

The chain carries TRBV4-1 and TRBJ2-3; 8 positions match TRBD2. This CDR3 is 17 amino acids long. Germline CDR1 MGHRA, CDR2 YSYEKL. Unmatched junction bases numbered 12, after V lost 5 bases and J lost 2 bases. The CDR3 spells CASSASGGPAVTDTQYF. The DNA for the CDR3 is TGCGCCAGCAGCGCCAGCGGGGGCCCGGCTGTCACAGATACGCAGTATTTT.

This chain links TRBV7-2 with TRBJ2-5; TRBD2 might be the D (7 bases). Deletions cut 7 bases from V and 5 bases from J, with 17 bases between. Germline V gene data show CDR1 as SGHTA and CDR2 as FQGNSA. The CDR3 is made up of 14 amino acids. The CDR3 here is CASTPRGGGETQYF. In DNA form, the CDR3 reads TGTGCCAGCACCCCGCGAGGGGGAGGGGAGACCCAGTACTTC.

V and J are TRBV19 and TRBJ2-5, with D perhaps matching TRBD1 (6 bases). The germline CDR1 and CDR2 sequences are LNHDA and SQIVND (reference sequence). Deletions cut 3 bases from V and 0 bases from J, with 26 bases between. The CDR3 loop spans 20 amino acids. This CDR3 reads CASSMGPGHFPRGYQETQYF. CDR3 sequence (DNA): TGTGCCAGTAGTATGGGGCCGGGACACTTCCCGAGAGGGTACCAAGAGACCCAGTACTTC.

This clone was recorded many times. V is TRBV12-3 or TRBV12-4 and J is TRBJ1-1; 10 bases align to TRBD1. The J segment lost 6 bases and the V segment lost 6 bases, leaving 1 base of the junction unmatched. The CDR3 is 12 residues long. CDR3 residues: CASRGQGPEAFF. The CDR3 DNA follows: TGTGCCAGCAGGGGACAGGGGCCTGAAGCTTTCTTT.

This chain links TRBV5-4 with TRBJ1-2; D gene uncertain. V gave up 0 bases and J gave up 6 bases, with 9 bases separating them. The CDR3 contains 13 residues. Germline V gene sequence: CDR1 SGHNT, CDR2 YYREEE (reference sequence). The CDR3 protein is CASSLVTDDGYTF. The CDR3 coding sequence is TGTGCCAGCAGCTTGGTAACAGACGATGGCTACACCTTC.

This clone was observed once. V is TRBV4-1 and J is TRBJ2-3, with 8 positions matching TRBD2. The CDR3 loop spans 15 amino acids. With V trimmed by 3 bases and J by 7 bases, 9 bases remained unmatched. Germline V gene sequence: CDR1 MGHRA, CDR2 YSYEKL. The CDR3 DNA reads TGCGCCAGCAGCCAGACCCGGGGGGGCTCGAATACGCAGTATTTT. Translated, it gives CASSQTRGGSNTQYF.

The chain has TRBV27 and TRBJ2-5; 9 bases line up with TRBD1. Losses at the gene ends were 5 bases for V and 5 bases for J; bases not matched to a gene: 12. The CDR3 loop spans 16 amino acids. Germline-derived CDR1 and CDR2 are MNHEY and SMNVEV (reference sequence). For the CDR3, the DNA is TGTGCCAGCAGTACACAGGGACAGGGATGGGTGGAGACCCAGTACTTC. It translates to CASSTQGQGWVETQYF.

This clone was observed a handful of times. The J gene is TRBJ2-1, the V gene TRBV4-1; maybe TRBD1 (5 bases). Germline lookup yields CDR1 MGHRA and CDR2 YSYEKL. V was shortened by 1 base and J by 3 bases, with 10 bases between the two germline ends. This CDR3 has 15 residues. This CDR3 is CASSQGAGRYNEQFF. The DNA for the CDR3 is TGCGCCAGCAGCCAAGGGGCAGGGCGCTACAATGAGCAGTTCTTC.

The gene calls are TRBV5-5 and TRBJ1-1, with D unresolved. The V end lost 1 base, the J end lost 0 bases, and 13 bases lay between the germline ends. CDR3 length equals 16 residues. Germline lookup yields CDR1 SGHKS and CDR2 YYEKEE (reference sequence). As DNA, the CDR3 is TGTGCCAGCAGCTTGTACGGAGTAACCATGAACACTGAAGCTTTCTTT. Encoded protein: CASSLYGVTMNTEAFF.

The table lists this clone with a few counts. The V and J genes are TRBV6-5 and TRBJ1-3, with D uncertain. V lost 0 bases and J 2 bases, leaving 5 bases between the germline ends. Germline V gene lookup returns CDR1 MNHEY and CDR2 SVGAGI. The CDR3 has 14 residues. The DNA of the CDR3 is TGTGCCAGCAGTTACTCGACAACTGGAAACACCATATATTTT. Its translation: CASSYSTTGNTIYF.

The V and J genes are TRBV2 and TRBJ2-7; 7 nucleotides align to TRBD1. Looked up from germline, CDR1 is SNHLY and CDR2 is FYNNEI. This CDR3 spans 14 amino acids. Losses at the gene ends were 6 bases for V and 7 bases for J; bases not matched to a gene: 12. The CDR3 protein is CASRGDSPSREQYF. The CDR3 DNA follows: TGTGCCAGCAGGGGGGACAGTCCGTCGAGGGAGCAGTACTTC.

The V and J genes are TRBV28 and TRBJ1-3; TRBD1 is a possible D gene (6 bases). The length of the CDR3 is 16 residues. The ends were cut back, 4 bases at V and 6 bases at J, with 19 bases in the middle. Germline V gives CDR1 MDHEN, CDR2 SYDVKM. The CDR3 DNA reads as TGTGCCAGCAGTTCGGGGGGGGCCCGTCGTGAAAACACCATATATTTT. It translates to CASSSGGARRENTIYF.

Only a few counts were recorded for this clone. The chain is built from TRBV7-9 and TRBJ1-3; D not resolved. This CDR3 is built from 14 residues. Germline V gene sequence: CDR1 SEHNR, CDR2 FQNEAQ (reference sequence). V was pared by 1 base and J by 8 bases, with 12 bases between. Written as DNA, the CDR3 is TGTGCCAGCAGCTTAGGTGCGGCGCGCGACACCATATATTTT. Encoded protein: CASSLGAARDTIYF.

This chain joins TRBV6-5 and TRBJ2-2; D gene ambiguous. Germline V gene data show CDR1 as MNHEY and CDR2 as SVGAGI. With 5 bases removed from V and 5 bases from J, the gap between germline ends came to 12 bases. CDR3 length equals 14 residues. The CDR3 reads CASSKFDGTGELFF. The CDR3 DNA reads as TGTGCCAGCAGTAAGTTCGACGGGACCGGGGAGCTGTTTTTT.

This clone appeared a single time. The rearrangement links TRBV7-2 to TRBJ1-1; TRBD1 matches 8 bases. With V trimmed by 2 bases and J by 5 bases, 10 bases remained unmatched. CDR1 is SGHTA and CDR2 is FQGNSA in the germline V gene. The CDR3 is 16 amino acids. The CDR3 protein is CASSLMAGGAGTEAFF. CDR3 bases: TGTGCCAGCAGCTTAATGGCAGGGGGCGCGGGGACTGAAGCTTTCTTT.

This sequence joins TRBV5-1 and TRBJ1-2; 7 nucleotides agree with TRBD1. Losses at the gene ends were 4 bases for V and 2 bases for J; bases not matched to a gene: 14. The CDR3 is 17 amino acids. Germline V CDR1 and CDR2: SGHRS, YFSETQ. The CDR3 DNA follows: TGCGCCAGCAGCGCCACCGGGACAGCGACAACGAACTATGGCTACACCTTC. Its translation is CASSATGTATTNYGYTF.

This clone was picked up a small number of times. The rearrangement links TRBV6-6 to TRBJ2-7; D may be TRBD1 (6 bases). The CDR3 has 15 residues. V lost 0 bases, J lost 3 bases, and 12 bases lay in between. CDR1 is MNHNY, CDR2 SVGAGI, per germline (reference sequence). The CDR3 region has the DNA TGTGCCAGCAGTTACTCGAGACAGGCCGACTACGAGCAGTACTTC. It yields the protein CASSYSRQADYEQYF.

This chain joins TRBV27 and TRBJ1-2; 7 positions match TRBD1. The CDR3 extends over 17 amino acids. Per the germline V gene, CDR1 is MNHEY and CDR2 is SMNVEV (reference sequence). Unmatched junction bases numbered 9, after V lost 2 bases and J lost 0 bases. CDR3 coding DNA: TGTGCCAGCAGTTTAACACCCCGGACAGGATCTAACTATGGCTACACCTTC. Translating it yields CASSLTPRTGSNYGYTF.

This chain links TRBV28 with TRBJ1-6; no firm D call. The CDR3 runs 15 residues. V was trimmed by 6 bases and J by 7 bases, leaving 16 bases between them. CDR1 MDHEN and CDR2 SYDVKM come from the germline V gene. The CDR3 reads CASRPFGGENSPLHF. In DNA form, the CDR3 reads TGTGCCAGCAGACCCTTTGGAGGAGAGAATTCACCCCTCCACTTT.

V is TRBV28 and J is TRBJ1-5, with 8 bases fitting TRBD1. CDR1 and CDR2 from the germline V gene are MDHEN and SYDVKM. CDR3 length: 15 residues. With V trimmed by 6 bases and J by 2 bases, 6 bases remained unmatched. CDR3 loop: CASSVGQGGNQPQHF. The CDR3 region has the DNA TGTGCCAGCAGCGTCGGACAGGGTGGCAATCAGCCCCAGCATTTT.

A remark on this clone: One junction end disagrees with the germline gene, perhaps due to a read error. CDR3 nucleotide sequence: TGTGCCAGCAGCTTGCATTTTGTGGGCAACCAGCCCCAGCATTTT. This encodes CASSLHFVGNQPQHF. The chain uses TRBV7-2 and TRBJ1-5, with unresolved D. The CDR3 contains 15 residues. Germline assignment: CDR1 SGHTA and CDR2 FQGNSA.

The chain joins TRBV9 to TRBJ2-7, with TRBD1 as a possible D gene (5 bases). V lost 4 bases, J lost 3 bases, and 8 bases lay in between. CDR1 is SGDLS, CDR2 YYNGEE, per germline. CDR3 length: 12 amino acids. The CDR3 reads CASSTQGYEQYF. CDR3 nucleotides: TGTGCCAGCAGCACCCAGGGCTACGAGCAGTACTTC.

This clone was recorded many times. The V call is TRBV10-3, the J call TRBJ2-3; possibly TRBD2 for D (5 bases). CDR1 is ENHRY and CDR2 is SYGVKD in the germline V gene. This CDR3 spans 13 amino acids. V lost 0 bases, J lost 14 bases, and 15 bases lay in between. CDR3 protein: CAISESSGLVWYF. The CDR3, as DNA: TGTGCCATCAGTGAGTCGAGCGGCCTCGTGTGGTATTTT.

The chain carries TRBV5-1 and TRBJ2-4; TRBD2 aligns across 10 bases. The CDR3 totals 13 residues. Trimming removed 2 bases from V and 10 bases from J; junction bases left unmatched: 3. Looked up from germline, CDR1 is SGHRS and CDR2 is YFSETQ. Here the CDR3 DNA reads TGCGCCAGCAGCTTAACTAGCGGGATTATTCAGTACTTC. Amino acids: CASSLTSGIIQYF.

The table lists this clone with many counts. This chain connects TRBV4-2 to TRBJ1-2; D not resolved. Germline V CDR1 and CDR2: LGHNA, YNFKEQ. This CDR3 spans 13 amino acids. With 8 bases removed from V and 4 bases from J, the gap between germline ends came to 14 bases. The CDR3 DNA sequence: TGTGCCAGCGAGGGCGGGTCAGGCTATGGCTACACCTTC. This codes for CASEGGSGYGYTF.

This chain connects TRBV27 to TRBJ2-7; 8 positions agree with TRBD1. Germline trimming cut 4 bases from V and 4 bases from J; bases unmatched to any gene: 3. This CDR3 is built from 13 residues. Germline assignment: CDR1 MNHEY and CDR2 SMNVEV (reference sequence). The DNA for the CDR3 is TGTGCCAGCAGTTCAGGGGGCAGGTACGAGCAGTACTTC. Its translation: CASSSGGRYEQYF.

This chain links TRBV5-6 with TRBJ2-7; TRBD2 matches at 9 bases. CDR1 is SGHDT and CDR2 is YYEEEE in the germline V gene. V trimming: 2 bases; J trimming: 5 bases; junction bases outside the gene matches: 8. The CDR3 loop spans 15 amino acids. The CDR3 reads CASSFIISGGNEQYF. CDR3 sequence (DNA): TGTGCCAGCAGCTTTATAATTAGCGGGGGCAACGAGCAGTACTTC.

The V gene is TRBV18, the J gene TRBJ2-1, with D unclear. The germline V gene encodes CDR1 KGHSH and CDR2 LQKENI. The CDR3 extends over 12 amino acids. Trimming pared 3 bases from V and 8 bases from J, leaving 8 bases between. Here the CDR3 DNA reads TGTGCCAGCTCACCCTCGTCCGATGAGCAGTTCTTC. Protein product: CASSPSSDEQFF.

This clone was seen repeatedly, ten times or more. The chain uses TRBV6-6 and TRBJ2-7; 8 positions match TRBD1. The CDR3 is made up of 14 amino acids. J gave up 3 bases and V 2 bases, and 3 bases lay outside the gene matches. Germline V gene lookup returns CDR1 MNHNY and CDR2 SVGAGI (reference sequence). This chain's CDR3 is CASSYEDRDYEQYF. The CDR3 nucleotides are TGTGCCAGCAGTTACGAGGACAGGGACTACGAGCAGTACTTC.

This chain uses TRBV4-1 with TRBJ2-5; TRBD2 matches 12 bases. This CDR3 contains 18 residues. The V and J ends lost 1 base and 5 bases, in that order; junction bases with no gene match: 11. CDR1 and CDR2 from the germline V gene are MGHRA and YSYEKL. The CDR3 nucleotides read TGCGCCAGCAGCCAAGTGATGGCTAGCGGGGGGGCAAGGGAGACCCAGTACTTC. Protein sequence: CASSQVMASGGARETQYF.